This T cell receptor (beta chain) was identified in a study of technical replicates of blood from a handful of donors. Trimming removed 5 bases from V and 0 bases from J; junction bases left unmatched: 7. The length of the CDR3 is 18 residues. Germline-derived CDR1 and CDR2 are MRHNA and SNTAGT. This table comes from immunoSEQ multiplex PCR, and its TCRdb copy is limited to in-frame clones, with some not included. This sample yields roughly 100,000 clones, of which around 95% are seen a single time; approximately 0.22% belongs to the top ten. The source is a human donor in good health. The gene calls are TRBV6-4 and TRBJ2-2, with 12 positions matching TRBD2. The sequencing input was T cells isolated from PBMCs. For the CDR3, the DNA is TGTGCCAGCAGTCCCTTCGGACTAGCGGGACCGAACACCGGGGAGCTGTTTTTT. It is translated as CASSPFGLAGPNTGELFF.